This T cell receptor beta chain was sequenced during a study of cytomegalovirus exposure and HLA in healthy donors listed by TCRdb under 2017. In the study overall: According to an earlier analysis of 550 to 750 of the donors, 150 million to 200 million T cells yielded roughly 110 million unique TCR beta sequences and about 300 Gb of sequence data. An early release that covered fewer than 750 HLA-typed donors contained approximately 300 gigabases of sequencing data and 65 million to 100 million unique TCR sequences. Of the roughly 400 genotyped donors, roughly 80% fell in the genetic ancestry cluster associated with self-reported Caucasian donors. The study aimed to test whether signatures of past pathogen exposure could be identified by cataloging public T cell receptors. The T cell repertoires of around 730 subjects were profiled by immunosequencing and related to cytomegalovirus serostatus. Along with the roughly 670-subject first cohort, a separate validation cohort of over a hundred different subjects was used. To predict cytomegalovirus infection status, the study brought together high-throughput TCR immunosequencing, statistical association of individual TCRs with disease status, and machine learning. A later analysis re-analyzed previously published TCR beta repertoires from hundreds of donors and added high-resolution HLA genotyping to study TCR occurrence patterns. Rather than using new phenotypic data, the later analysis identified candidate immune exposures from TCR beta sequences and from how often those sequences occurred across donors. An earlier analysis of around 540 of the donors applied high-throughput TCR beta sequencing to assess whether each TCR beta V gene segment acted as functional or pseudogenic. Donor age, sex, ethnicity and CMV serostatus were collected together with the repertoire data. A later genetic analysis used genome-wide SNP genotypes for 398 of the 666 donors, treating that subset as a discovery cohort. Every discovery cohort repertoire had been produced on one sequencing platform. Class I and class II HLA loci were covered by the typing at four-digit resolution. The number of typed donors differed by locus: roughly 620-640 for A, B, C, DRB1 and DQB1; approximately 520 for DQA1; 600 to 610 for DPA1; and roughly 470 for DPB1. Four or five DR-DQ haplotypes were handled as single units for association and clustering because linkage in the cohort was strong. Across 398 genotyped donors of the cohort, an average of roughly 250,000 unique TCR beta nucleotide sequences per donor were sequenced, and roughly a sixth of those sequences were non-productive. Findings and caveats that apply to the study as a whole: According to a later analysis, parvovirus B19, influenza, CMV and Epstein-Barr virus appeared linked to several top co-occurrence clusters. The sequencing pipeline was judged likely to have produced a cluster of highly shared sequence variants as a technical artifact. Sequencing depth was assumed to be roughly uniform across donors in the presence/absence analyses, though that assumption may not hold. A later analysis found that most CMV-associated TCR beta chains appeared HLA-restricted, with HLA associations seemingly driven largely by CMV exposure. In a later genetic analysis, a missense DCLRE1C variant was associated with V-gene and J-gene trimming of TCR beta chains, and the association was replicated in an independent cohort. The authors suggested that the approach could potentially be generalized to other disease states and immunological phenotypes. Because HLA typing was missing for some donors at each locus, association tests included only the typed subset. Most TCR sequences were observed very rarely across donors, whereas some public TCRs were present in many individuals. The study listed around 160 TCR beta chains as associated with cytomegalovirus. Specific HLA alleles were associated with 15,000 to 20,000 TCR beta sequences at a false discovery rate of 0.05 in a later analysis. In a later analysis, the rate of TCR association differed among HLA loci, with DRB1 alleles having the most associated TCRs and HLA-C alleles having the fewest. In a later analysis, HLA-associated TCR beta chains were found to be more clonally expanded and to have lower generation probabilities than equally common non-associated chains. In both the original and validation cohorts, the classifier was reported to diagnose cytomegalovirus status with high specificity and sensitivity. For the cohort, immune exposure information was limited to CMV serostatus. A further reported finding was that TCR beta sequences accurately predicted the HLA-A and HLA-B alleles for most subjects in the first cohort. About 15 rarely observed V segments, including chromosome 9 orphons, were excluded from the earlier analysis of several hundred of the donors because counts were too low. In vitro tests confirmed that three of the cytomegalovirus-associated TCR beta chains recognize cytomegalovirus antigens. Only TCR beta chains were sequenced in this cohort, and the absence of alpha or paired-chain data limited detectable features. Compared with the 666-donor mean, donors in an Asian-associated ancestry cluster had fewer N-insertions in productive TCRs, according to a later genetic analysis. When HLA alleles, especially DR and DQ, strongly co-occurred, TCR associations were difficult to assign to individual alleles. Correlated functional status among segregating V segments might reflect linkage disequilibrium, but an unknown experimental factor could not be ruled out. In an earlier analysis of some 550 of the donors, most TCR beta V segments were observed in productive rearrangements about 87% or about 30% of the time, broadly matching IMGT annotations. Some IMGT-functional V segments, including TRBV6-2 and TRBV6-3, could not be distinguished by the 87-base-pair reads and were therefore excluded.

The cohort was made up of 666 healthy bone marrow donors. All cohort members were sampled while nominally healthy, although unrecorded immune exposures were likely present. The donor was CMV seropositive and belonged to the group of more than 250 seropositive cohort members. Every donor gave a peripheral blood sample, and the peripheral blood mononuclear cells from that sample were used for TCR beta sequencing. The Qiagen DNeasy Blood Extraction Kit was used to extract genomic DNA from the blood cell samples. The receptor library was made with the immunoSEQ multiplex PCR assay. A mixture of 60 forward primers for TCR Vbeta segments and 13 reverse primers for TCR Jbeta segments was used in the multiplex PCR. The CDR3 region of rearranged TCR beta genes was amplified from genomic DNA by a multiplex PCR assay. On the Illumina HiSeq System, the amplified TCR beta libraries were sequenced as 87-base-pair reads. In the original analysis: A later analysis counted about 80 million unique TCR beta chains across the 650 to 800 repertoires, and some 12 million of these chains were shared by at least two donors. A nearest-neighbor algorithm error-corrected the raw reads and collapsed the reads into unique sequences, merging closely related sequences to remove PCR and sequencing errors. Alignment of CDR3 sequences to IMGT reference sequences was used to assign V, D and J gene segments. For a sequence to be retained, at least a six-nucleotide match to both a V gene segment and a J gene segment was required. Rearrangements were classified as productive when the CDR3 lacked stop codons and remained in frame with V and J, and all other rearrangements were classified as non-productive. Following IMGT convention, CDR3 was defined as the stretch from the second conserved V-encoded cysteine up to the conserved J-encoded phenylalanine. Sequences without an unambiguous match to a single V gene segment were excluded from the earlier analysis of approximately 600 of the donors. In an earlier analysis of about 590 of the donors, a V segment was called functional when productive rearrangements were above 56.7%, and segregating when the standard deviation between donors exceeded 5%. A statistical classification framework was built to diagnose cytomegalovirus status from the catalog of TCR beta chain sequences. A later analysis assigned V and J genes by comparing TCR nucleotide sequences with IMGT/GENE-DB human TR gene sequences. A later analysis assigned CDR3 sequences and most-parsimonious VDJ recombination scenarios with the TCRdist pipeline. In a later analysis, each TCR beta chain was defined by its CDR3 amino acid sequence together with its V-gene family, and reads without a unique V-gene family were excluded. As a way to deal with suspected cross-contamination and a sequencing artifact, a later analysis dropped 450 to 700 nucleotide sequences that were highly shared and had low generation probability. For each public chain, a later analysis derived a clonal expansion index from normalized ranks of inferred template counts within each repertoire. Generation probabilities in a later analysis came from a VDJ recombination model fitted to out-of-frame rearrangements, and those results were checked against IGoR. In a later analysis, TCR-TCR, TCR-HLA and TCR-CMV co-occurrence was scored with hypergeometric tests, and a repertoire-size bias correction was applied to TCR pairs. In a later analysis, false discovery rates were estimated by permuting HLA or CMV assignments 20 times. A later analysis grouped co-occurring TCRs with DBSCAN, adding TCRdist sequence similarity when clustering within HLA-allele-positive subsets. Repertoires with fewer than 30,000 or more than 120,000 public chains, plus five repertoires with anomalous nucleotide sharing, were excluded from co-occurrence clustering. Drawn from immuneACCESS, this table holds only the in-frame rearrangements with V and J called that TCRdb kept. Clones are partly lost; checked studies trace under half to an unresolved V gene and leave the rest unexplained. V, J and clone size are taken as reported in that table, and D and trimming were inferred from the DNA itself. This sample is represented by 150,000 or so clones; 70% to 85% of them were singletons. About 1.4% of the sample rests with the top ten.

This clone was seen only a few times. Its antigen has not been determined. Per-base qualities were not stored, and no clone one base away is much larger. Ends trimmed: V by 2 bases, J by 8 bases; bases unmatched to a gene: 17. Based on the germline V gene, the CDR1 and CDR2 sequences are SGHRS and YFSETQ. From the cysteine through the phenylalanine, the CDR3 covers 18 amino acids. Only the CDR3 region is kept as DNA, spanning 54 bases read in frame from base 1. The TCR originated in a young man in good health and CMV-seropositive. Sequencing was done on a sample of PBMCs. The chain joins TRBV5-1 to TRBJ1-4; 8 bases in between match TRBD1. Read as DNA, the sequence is TGCGCCAGCAGCTTAACCCTCCTAGTAACAGGGGGGGAAGAAAAACTGTTTTTT. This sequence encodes CASSLTLLVTGGEEKLFF.